This entry lists 11 T cell receptor beta chains sequenced from one sample in a study of T cell repertoires in cytomegalovirus infection. These receptors' targets are unknown. TCRdb ran MiXCR on the reads and lists one entry per CDR3 protein. The table has about 830,000 distinct CDR3 sequences, about 30% seen once. Sequencing was performed on cultured CD8+ T cells from PBMCs, taken from culture after CMV antigen stimulation. The receptors stem from a human donor in good health (CMV status not recorded). Some clones in this sample may be carry-over from other donors' samples.

Many counts were recorded for this clonotype. This rearrangement joins TRBV24-1 to TRBJ2-1, with D uncertain. CDR3 length: 14 amino acids. CDR1 KGHDR and CDR2 SFDVKD come from the germline V gene. The V end was cut by 5 bases, the J end by 0 bases, with 7 bases between. For the CDR3, the DNA is TGTGCCACCAGTGGACACAGCTCCTACAATGAGCAGTTCTTC. It yields the protein CATSGHSSYNEQFF.

CDR3 DNA sequence: TGTGCCAGTAGCCCCGAGGATACGGGTTTTCCTGGAAACACCATATATTTT. It is translated as CASSPEDTGFPGNTIYF. This sequence joins TRBV19 and TRBJ1-3; D gene uncertain. The length of the CDR3 is 17 residues. Germline V lookup: CDR1 LNHDA, CDR2 SQIVND (reference sequence). Trimming removed 6 bases from V and 2 bases from J, with 20 bases in between.

The chain links TRBV7-6 to TRBJ2-7; D not resolved. Germline loops: CDR1 SGHVS, CDR2 FNYEAQ. CDR3 size: 13 residues. Trimming shortened V by 6 bases and J by 3 bases, and 12 bases separated the two germline ends. CDR3 region: CASSPERYYEQYF. CDR3 in DNA: TGTGCCAGCAGTCCCGAACGGTACTACGAGCAGTACTTC.

This clonotype was seen repeatedly, ten times or more. The DNA for the CDR3 is TGTGCCAGCAGCTTATATCCCCGGGAGGTGTGGCCACAAGGGCTGTTTTTT. Encoded protein: CASSLYPREVWPQGLFF. The chain is built from TRBV11-2 and TRBJ1-4; no clear D gene. The CDR3 spans 17 residues. Trimming pared 2 bases from V and 14 bases from J, leaving 27 bases between. Germline assignment: CDR1 SGHAT and CDR2 FQNNGV. Full variable domain (missing parts from reference TRBV11-2 and TRBJ1-4): EAGVAQSPRYKIIEKRQSVAFWCNPISGHATLYWYQQILGQGPKLLIQFQNNGVVDDSQLPKDRFSAERLKGVDSTLKIQPAKLEDSAVYLCASSLYPREVWPQGLFFGSGTQLSVL.

The CDR3 DNA is TGTGCCAGCAGCCCTGGTTATGGTGAAGCTTTCTTT. Translated, it gives CASSPGYGEAFF. The chain employs TRBV6-5 and TRBJ1-1; no firm D call. The CDR3 is 12 amino acids. Germline V CDR1 and CDR2: MNHEY, SVGAGI. Trimming took off 6 bases at V and 7 bases at J, with 12 bases between the two ends.

The J gene is TRBJ2-1, the V gene TRBV4-2, with no clear D. V was pared by 1 base and J by 10 bases, with 14 bases between. The CDR3 has 14 residues. Germline V CDR1 and CDR2: LGHNA, YNFKEQ. The CDR3 spells CASSQAEAQGEQFF. The CDR3 DNA sequence: TGTGCCAGCAGCCAAGCCGAGGCCCAAGGGGAGCAGTTCTTC.

J is TRBJ2-4 and V is TRBV7-9, with D maybe TRBD1 (6 bases). From germline, CDR1 is SEHNR and CDR2 FQNEAQ (reference sequence). The length of the CDR3 is 14 residues. V was pared by 5 bases and J by 4 bases, with 12 bases between. CDR3 sequence reads: CASSRNREKNIQYF. The DNA for the CDR3 is TGTGCCAGCAGCCGCAACAGGGAGAAAAACATTCAGTACTTC.

The V and J genes are TRBV27 and TRBJ1-4; TRBD1 might be the D (5 bases). Germline V gives CDR1 MNHEY, CDR2 SMNVEV (reference sequence). CDR3 length equals 15 residues. V dropped 5 bases and J dropped 4 bases, with 14 bases sitting between them. The CDR3 reads CASSDGGALNEKLFF. Written as DNA, the CDR3 is TGTGCCAGCAGTGACGGAGGGGCCCTTAATGAAAAACTGTTTTTT.

This clonotype was detected ten times or more. This chain uses TRBV7-6 with TRBJ2-5; the D is unclear. The CDR3 is made up of 13 amino acids. Germline CDR1 and CDR2: SGHVS and FNYEAQ. Trimming cost V 4 bases and J 5 bases, with 11 bases left between them. The CDR3 nucleotides read TGTGCCAGCAGCTCCCTGGGCGAGGAGACCCAGTACTTC. Translation: CASSSLGEETQYF.

Comments on this clonotype: A much larger clone lies a single base off, so this may be a read error. The chain combines TRBV6-1 with TRBJ1-1, with 8 bases aligning to TRBD1. The V segment lost 8 bases and the J segment 4 bases; nucleotides outside the gene matches: 9. CDR1 is MNHNS and CDR2 is SASEGT in the germline V gene. This CDR3 has 14 residues. CDR3 loop: CASALNRGCTEAFF. The CDR3 DNA is TGTGCCAGCGCCTTGAACAGGGGGTGCACTGAAGCTTTCTTT.

The V gene is TRBV10-3, the J gene TRBJ2-3, with 12 bases fitting TRBD2. The CDR3 totals 19 residues. Germline V lookup: CDR1 ENHRY, CDR2 SYGVKD. J was trimmed by 1 base and V by 0 bases; bases with no gene match: 8. As DNA, the CDR3 is TGTGCCATCAGTGAGTCGACAGGAGGACTAGCGGGGCGCACAGATACGCAGTATTTT. This codes for CAISESTGGLAGRTDTQYF.